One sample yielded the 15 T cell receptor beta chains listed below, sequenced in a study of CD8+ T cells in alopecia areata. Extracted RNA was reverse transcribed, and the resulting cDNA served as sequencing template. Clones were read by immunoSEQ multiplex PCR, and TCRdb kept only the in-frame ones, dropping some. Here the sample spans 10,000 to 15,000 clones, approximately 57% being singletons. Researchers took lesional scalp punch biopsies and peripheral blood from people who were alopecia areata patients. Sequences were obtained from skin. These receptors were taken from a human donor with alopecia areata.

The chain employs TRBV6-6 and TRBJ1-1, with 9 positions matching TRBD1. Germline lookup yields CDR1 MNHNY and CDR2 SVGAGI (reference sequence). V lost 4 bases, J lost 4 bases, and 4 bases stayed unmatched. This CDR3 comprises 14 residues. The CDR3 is CASSSQGAFTEAFF. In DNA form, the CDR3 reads TGTGCCAGCAGTTCACAGGGGGCTTTCACTGAAGCTTTCTTT.

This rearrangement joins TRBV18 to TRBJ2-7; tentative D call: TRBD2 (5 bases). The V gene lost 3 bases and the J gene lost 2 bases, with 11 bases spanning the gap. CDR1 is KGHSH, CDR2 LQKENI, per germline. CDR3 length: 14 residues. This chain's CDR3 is CASSPGVMAYEQYF. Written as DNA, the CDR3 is TGTGCCAGCTCACCCGGGGTTATGGCCTACGAGCAGTACTTC.

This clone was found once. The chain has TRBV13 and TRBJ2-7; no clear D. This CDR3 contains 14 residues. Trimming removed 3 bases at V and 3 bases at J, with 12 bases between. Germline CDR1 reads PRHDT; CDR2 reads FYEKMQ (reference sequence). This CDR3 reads CASSFSRGYYEQYF. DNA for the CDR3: TGTGCCAGCAGCTTCTCAAGAGGATACTACGAGCAGTACTTC.

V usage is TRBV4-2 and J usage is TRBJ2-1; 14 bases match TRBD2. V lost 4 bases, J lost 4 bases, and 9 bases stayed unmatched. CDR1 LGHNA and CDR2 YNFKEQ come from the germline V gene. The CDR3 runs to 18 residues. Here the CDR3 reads CASSPRGTSGSRYNEQFF. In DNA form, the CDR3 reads TGTGCCAGCAGCCCCAGGGGGACTAGCGGGAGTAGGTACAATGAGCAGTTCTTC.

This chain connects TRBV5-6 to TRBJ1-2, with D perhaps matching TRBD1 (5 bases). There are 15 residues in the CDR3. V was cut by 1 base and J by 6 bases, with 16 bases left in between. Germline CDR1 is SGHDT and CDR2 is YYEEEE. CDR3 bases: TGTGCCAGCAGCTTGACAATACAGTTGGGGCATGGCTACACCTTC. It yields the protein CASSLTIQLGHGYTF.

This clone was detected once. The CDR3 loop is CATSRGRGFTDTQYF. The CDR3 nucleotides are TGTGCCACCAGCAGAGGACGGGGGTTCACAGATACGCAGTATTTT. The rearrangement links TRBV15 to TRBJ2-3; tentatively, D is TRBD2 (6 bases). The CDR3 extends over 15 amino acids. Germline V CDR1 and CDR2: LNHNV, YYDKDF (reference sequence). The V end lost 1 base, the J end lost 2 bases, and 10 bases lay between the germline ends.

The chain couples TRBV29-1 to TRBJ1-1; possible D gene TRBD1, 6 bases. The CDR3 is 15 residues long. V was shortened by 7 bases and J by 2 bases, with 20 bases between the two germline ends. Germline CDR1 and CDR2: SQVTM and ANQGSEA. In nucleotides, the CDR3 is TGCAGCGCCCGTAATTGGGGGCAGGGCAACACTGAAGCTTTCTTT. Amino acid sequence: CSARNWGQGNTEAFF. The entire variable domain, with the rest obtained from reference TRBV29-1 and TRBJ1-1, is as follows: SAVISQKPSRDICQRGTSLTIQCQVDSQVTMMFWYRQQPGQSLTLIATANQGSEATYESGFVIDKFPISRPNLTFSTLTVSNMSPEDSSIYLCSARNWGQGNTEAFFGQGTRLTVV.

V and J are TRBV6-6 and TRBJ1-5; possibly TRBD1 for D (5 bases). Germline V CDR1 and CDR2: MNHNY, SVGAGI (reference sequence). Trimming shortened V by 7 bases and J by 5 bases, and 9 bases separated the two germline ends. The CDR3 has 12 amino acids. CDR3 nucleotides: TGTGCCAGCACGACAGAATATCAGCCCCAGCATTTT. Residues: CASTTEYQPQHF.

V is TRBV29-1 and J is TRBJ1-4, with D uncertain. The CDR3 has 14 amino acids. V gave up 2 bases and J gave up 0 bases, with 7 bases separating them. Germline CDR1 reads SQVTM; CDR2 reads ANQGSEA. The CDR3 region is CSVELWATNEKLFF. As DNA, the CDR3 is TGCAGCGTTGAATTGTGGGCAACTAATGAAAAACTGTTTTTT.

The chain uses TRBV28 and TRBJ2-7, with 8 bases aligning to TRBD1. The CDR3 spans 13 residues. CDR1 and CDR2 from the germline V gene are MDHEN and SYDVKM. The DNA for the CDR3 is TGTGCAGCCAAGGCAGGGGGCAACCACGAGCAGTACTTC. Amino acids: CAAKAGGNHEQYF.

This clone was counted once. The CDR3, as DNA: TGTGCCAGCAGCGTGACGAGGACTAGCGGGGGGGCGGGTGAGCAGTTCTTC. It specifies CASSVTRTSGGAGEQFF. The chain carries TRBV9 and TRBJ2-1; 15 positions match TRBD2. The CDR3 contains 17 residues. CDR1 and CDR2 (germline): SGDLS, YYNGEE. Germline trimming cut 2 bases from V and 9 bases from J; bases unmatched to any gene: 9.

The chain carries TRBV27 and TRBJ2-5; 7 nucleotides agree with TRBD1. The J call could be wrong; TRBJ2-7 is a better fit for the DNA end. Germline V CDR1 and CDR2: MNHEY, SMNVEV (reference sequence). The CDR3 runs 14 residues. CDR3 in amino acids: CASSGQASSYEQYF. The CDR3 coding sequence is TGTGCCAGCAGTGGACAGGCTAGCTCCTACGAGCAGTACTTC.

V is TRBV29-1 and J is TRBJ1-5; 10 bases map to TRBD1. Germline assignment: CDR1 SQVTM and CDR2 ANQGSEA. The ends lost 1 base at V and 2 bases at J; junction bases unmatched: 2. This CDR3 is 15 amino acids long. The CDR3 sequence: CSVEAGQGRNQPQHF. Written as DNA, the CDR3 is TGCAGCGTTGAAGCGGGACAGGGGCGCAATCAGCCCCAGCATTTT.

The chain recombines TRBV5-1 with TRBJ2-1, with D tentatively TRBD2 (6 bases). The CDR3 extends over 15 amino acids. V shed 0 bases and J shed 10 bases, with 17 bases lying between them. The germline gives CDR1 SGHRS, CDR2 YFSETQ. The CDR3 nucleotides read TGCGCCAGCAGCTTGGCCGGAACGGGAGCCGTGGAGCAGTTCTTC. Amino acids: CASSLAGTGAVEQFF. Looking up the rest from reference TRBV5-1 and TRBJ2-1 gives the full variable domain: KAGVTQTPRYLIKTRGQQVTLSCSPISGHRSVSWYQQTPGQGLQFLFEYFSETQRNKGNFPGRFSGRQFSNSRSEMNVSTLELGDSALYLCASSLAGTGAVEQFFGPGTRLTVL.

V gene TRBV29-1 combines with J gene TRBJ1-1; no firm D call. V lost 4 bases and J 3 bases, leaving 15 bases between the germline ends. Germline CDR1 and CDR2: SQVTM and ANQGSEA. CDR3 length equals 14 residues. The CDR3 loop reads CSVALGRSDTEAFF. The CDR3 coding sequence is TGCAGCGTTGCCCTGGGAAGGTCCGACACTGAAGCTTTCTTT.